This T cell receptor beta chain was identified during a study of T cell clonotyping in hematopoietic cell transplantation. Sequencing was performed with immunoSEQ multiplex PCR; in TCRdb, only in-frame clones are kept and a portion is missing. The data show tens of thousands of clones, around 96% seen once. Worth noting for this clone: Its matching antigen is unknown.

Broader study findings: Recipient TCR diversity dropped after transplant; expanded clonotypes rose from day 30 to 180.

V lost 0 bases and J lost 2, with 5 bases in between. The germline gives CDR1 SGHDN, CDR2 FVKESK. The CDR3 contains 15 residues. Noted time point: recipient sample about 28 days before transplant, after cytoreduction. Recipient blood drawn about 28 days pretransplant and days 30, 100, 180 after. Sequenced here: peripheral blood mononuclear cells, sampled before stem cell transplant. This clonotype originated in a woman between 50 and 59 years old with acute myeloid leukemia. Some clones in this sample may be carry-over from other donors' samples. The V and J genes are TRBV14 and TRBJ2-6; D is unresolved. Written as DNA, the CDR3 is TGTGCCAGCAGCCAAGAATTAGCTGGGGCCAACGTCCTGACTTTC. It encodes CASSQELAGANVLTF.